The present T cell receptor (beta chain) was sequenced within a study of T cell responses to AZD1222 COVID-19 vaccine. Study observations and caveats: Nearly half of spike-specific TCRs reportedly target variant regions that are unmutated in the B.1.351 and B.1.1.7 variants. Rises in breadth and depth of Spike-specific TCRs came after two AZD1222 doses.

This table comes from immunoSEQ multiplex PCR, and its TCRdb copy is limited to in-frame clones, with some not included. The sample yields 120,000 to 150,000 clones, 75% to 85% seen once. Of note for this clone: Its antigen is as yet unknown.

Looked up from germline, CDR1 is SGHVS and CDR2 is FQNEAQ. J lost 1 base, V lost 6 bases, and 9 bases had no gene match. CDR3 length: 18 residues. The source is an adult in good health. The chain combines TRBV7-8 with TRBJ2-3, with 14 bases lining up with TRBD2. The sequencing used peripheral blood, collected on day 0 of MenACWY control vaccination. CDR3 bases: TGTGCCAGCAGTCCCGGGACTAGCGGGGGCCTTCGCACAGATACGCAGTATTTT. As protein: CASSPGTSGGLRTDTQYF.